This T cell receptor beta chain was sequenced during a study of T cell repertoires in cytomegalovirus infection. Study findings and constraints: The ex vivo response showed dominance by HLA-C-restricted CMV-specific TCR beta clonotypes.

As concerns this clonotype: Its antigen is unidentified.

The CDR3 spans 14 residues. The germline gives CDR1 MDHEN, CDR2 SYDVKM. V lost 6 bases, J lost 9 bases, and 11 bases stayed unmatched. Each CDR3 protein gets one entry after TCRdb re-called the reads with MiXCR. The table includes around 450,000 distinct CDR3 sequences, about a third detected once. The clonotype was recovered from a human donor in good health (CMV status not recorded). Some clones in this sample may be carry-over from other donors' samples. The specimen sequenced was PBMCs. V and J are TRBV28 and TRBJ1-3; 7 nucleotides match TRBD1. Here the CDR3 reads CASRDRQGVSTIYF. CDR3 DNA sequence: TGTGCCAGCAGGGACAGACAGGGTGTTTCCACCATATATTTT.